This T cell receptor beta chain stems from a study of blood T cell repertoires in COVID-19. Across the study: Italy, Spain and the United States were the sources of the convalescent and acute COVID-19 samples. T cells, B-cell-depleted T cells, or PBMCs provided the cDNA or gDNA that served as material.

Trimming removed 7 bases at V and 8 bases at J, with 16 bases between. Germline V gene data show CDR1 as KGHDR and CDR2 as SFDVKD. CDR3 length: 13 amino acids. Per the original data handling: Reference gene primer amplification yielded estimated nucleated cell counts. The data were produced by immunoSEQ multiplex PCR, yet TCRdb's version contains in-frame clones alone and is incomplete. V and J calls and clone size come straight from that table; D and trimming were deduced from the DNA. The sample has under 25,000 clones; roughly 88% are singletons. This chain joins TRBV24-1 and TRBJ1-2; no clear D gene. Material: peripheral blood. This receptor was obtained from a human donor in a cohort sampled during active COVID-19. The CDR3 coding sequence is TGTGCCACCAGCTTGGGCTCGGTGTGGGGCTACACCTTC. Protein product: CATSLGSVWGYTF.